The next 3 T cell receptor beta chains were all read from a single sample in a study of blood T cell repertoires in COVID-19. Clones were sequenced by immunoSEQ multiplex PCR, and TCRdb holds only the in-frame ones, with some missing. The sample includes around 150,000 clones, around 82% of them seen just once. The sample was peripheral blood. Source of these receptors: a woman aged 45 to 65 with acute or convalescent COVID-19.

The chain couples TRBV19 to TRBJ2-1; 10 nucleotides match TRBD2. Germline V gene lookup returns CDR1 LNHDA and CDR2 SQIVND (reference sequence). J lost 4 bases, V lost 0 bases, and 9 bases had no gene match. The CDR3 spans 18 residues. CDR3 nucleotide sequence: TGTGCCAGTAGTATAGATTCCCCTTCACTAGCGGGATACAATGAGCAGTTCTTC. This encodes CASSIDSPSLAGYNEQFF.

V gene TRBV19 combines with J gene TRBJ2-7, with TRBD2 matching over 8 bases. From germline, CDR1 is LNHDA and CDR2 SQIVND (reference sequence). V lost 7 bases, J lost 4 bases, and 12 bases stayed unmatched. The CDR3 runs 15 residues. The CDR3: CASKGAGAGFYEQYF. In DNA, the CDR3 is TGTGCCAGTAAAGGAGCGGGGGCAGGATTTTACGAGCAGTACTTC.

V usage is TRBV6-5 and J usage is TRBJ2-7, with TRBD1 identical over 9 bases. Trimming cost V 11 bases and J 0 bases; bases outside gene matches: 8. This CDR3 has 14 amino acids. The germline CDR1 and CDR2 sequences are MNHEY and SVGAGI. CDR3 sequence reads: CAAKPGQGSYEQYF. CDR3 nucleotide sequence: TGTGCCGCTAAACCGGGACAGGGCTCCTACGAGCAGTACTTC.